These T cell receptor beta chains were read from a single sample in a study of vaccination and CD4 T cells after COVID-19. Antigens of these TCRs are unknown. One entry per CDR3 protein results from TCRdb running MiXCR on the PCR reads. The table lists roughly 15,000 distinct CDR3 sequences, around 72% of them singletons, with about 4.6% in the top ten. What was sequenced was CD4+ T cells from blood, cultured in vitro. Every receptor here comes from a human donor who had recovered from COVID-19. Both conserved end residues are part of each CDR3. A D gene is named only where the DNA matches it firmly. Clone size is stated in some rows and not others, as once, few, many or a class when expanded.

v_gene	abundance	j_gene	d_gene	CDR3nt	CDR3aa
TRBV2	.	TRBJ2-5	.	TGTGCCAGCAGTGAATCCCCCAGCGGCCAAGAGACCCAGTACTTC	CASSESPSGQETQYF
TRBV5-4	once	TRBJ1-6	.	TGTGCCAGCAGCTTTATGTCGGCTAATTCACCCCTCCACTTT	CASSFMSANSPLHF
TRBV27	.	TRBJ1-6	.	TGTGCCAGCAGTTCCACCGCGACGCCCTGGTCACCCCTCCACTTT	CASSSTATPWSPLHF
TRBV6-1	.	TRBJ1-2	.	TGTGCCAGCAGTGAATTAAAGTTAGGCTACACCTTC	CASSELKLGYTF
TRBV6-1	few	TRBJ1-6	TRBD1	TGTGCCAGCACCCTACAGGGGGGCAATTCACCCCTCCACTTT	CASTLQGGNSPLHF
TRBV18	.	TRBJ1-2	TRBD1	TGTGCCAGCTCCCAGGGACAGTATGGCTACACCTTC	CASSQGQYGYTF
TRBV18	.	TRBJ1-1	TRBD1	TGTGCCAGCTCACCCTCCGGACAGGGGAGCACTGAAGCTTTCTTT	CASSPSGQGSTEAFF
TRBV6-5	.	TRBJ2-5	.	TGTGCCAGCAGTTACTCTTTCCTCCCCAGGGAGACCCAGTACTTC	CASSYSFLPRETQYF
TRBV19	.	TRBJ1-4	.	TGTGCCAGTAGTACCGCCCGGACGGCTCTTAATGAAAAACTGTTTTTT	CASSTARTALNEKLFF
TRBV6-1	.	TRBJ2-2	TRBD2	TGTGCCAGCTTAAGGACTAGCGGGTTTTACACCGGGGAGCTGTTTTTT	CASLRTSGFYTGELFF
TRBV20-1	few	TRBJ1-1	.	TGCAGTGCTAGGTTCACTGAAGCTTTCTTT	CSARFTEAFF
TRBV20-1	.	TRBJ2-1	.	TGCAGTGCTGATGGACCGGCTAGGGAAGGTCGTGAGCAGTTCTTC	CSADGPAREGREQFF
TRBV20-1	few	TRBJ2-1	TRBD2	TGCAGTGCTAGAGATGTCGACACTCGGGCGGGAGGGTGGAATGAGCAGTTCTTC	CSARDVDTRAGGWNEQFF
TRBV29-1	.	TRBJ1-2	.	TGCAGCGTTGAAGATGATCCGCCTACCTTC	CSVEDDPPTF
TRBV6-1	.	TRBJ2-7	TRBD2	TGTGCCAGCAGTGGGGGACTAGCGGGAGGCACCGAGCAGTACTTC	CASSGGLAGGTEQYF
TRBV20-1	few	TRBJ1-5	TRBD1	TGCAGTGCCAAGGGACCTGGACAGGGCGGTCAGCCCCAGCATTTT	CSAKGPGQGGQPQHF
TRBV19	.	TRBJ1-5	.	TGTGCCAGTAGTATAAGGGAGGTGGGCAATCAGCCCCAGCATTTT	CASSIREVGNQPQHF
TRBV20-1	.	TRBJ2-3	.	TGCAGTGCTAGCCGGGGGCAGGCAGATACGCAGTATTTT	CSASRGQADTQYF
TRBV7-2	.	TRBJ1-6	.	TGTGCCAGCAGGGTCGATTCACCCCTCCACTTT	CASRVDSPLHF
TRBV19	.	TRBJ2-7	TRBD2	TGTGCCAGTAGTGGCCGGACTAGCTCCTACGAGCAGTACTTC	CASSGRTSSYEQYF
TRBV29-1	.	TRBJ1-2	.	TGCAGCGTTGAAGGGACACAGAACTATGGCTACACCTTC	CSVEGTQNYGYTF
TRBV6-2/TRBV6-3	few	TRBJ1-5	.	TGTGCCAGCAATGGGGGTACGTATCAGCCCCAGCATTTT	CASNGGTYQPQHF
TRBV7-2	few	TRBJ1-1	TRBD1	TGTGCCAGCAGCTTGGTGACAGGGGTTGACACTGAAGCTTTCTTT	CASSLVTGVDTEAFF
TRBV19	.	TRBJ1-5	.	TGTGCCAGTGCACAGGGAATCCACCCTTCAATCGCCCAGCATTTT	CASAQGIHPSIAQHF
TRBV27	.	TRBJ2-1	TRBD2	TGTGCCAGCGCTCCGGGGCCGGGACTAGCGGGAGGGTTTGAGCAGTTCTTC	CASAPGPGLAGGFEQFF
TRBV6-5	.	TRBJ1-1	.	TGTGCCAGCAGTTACTCTCTCCGGGTAACTGAAGCTTTCTTT	CASSYSLRVTEAFF
TRBV6-2/TRBV6-3	.	TRBJ1-1	.	TGTGCCAGCAGTGTCTACTTCGGGGGCACTGAAGCTTTCTTT	CASSVYFGGTEAFF
TRBV20-1	.	TRBJ2-2	.	TGCAGTGCTAGGACAGCCGGGACTTCGAACACCGGGGAGCTGTTTTTT	CSARTAGTSNTGELFF
TRBV6-4	.	TRBJ1-5	.	TGTGCCAGCAGCCCCCGGCCCCAGCATTTT	CASSPRPQHF
TRBV27	.	TRBJ2-5	TRBD2	TGTGCCAGCAGTCGGACTAGCGGGACGAGGGAGACCCAGTACTTC	CASSRTSGTRETQYF
TRBV30	.	TRBJ1-1	.	TGTGCCTGGGAGGGGAACACTGAAGCTTTCTTT	CAWEGNTEAFF
TRBV25-1	.	TRBJ1-2	.	TGTGCCAGCAGCCTACATAACTATGGCTACACCTTC	CASSLHNYGYTF
TRBV24-1	once	TRBJ1-5	.	TGTGCCACCAGTGATCCAACTCAGGGGTACAATCAGCCCCAGCATTTT	CATSDPTQGYNQPQHF
TRBV2	.	TRBJ1-1	.	TGTGCCAGCAGTGACGGGTTGGGGGCTTTCTTT	CASSDGLGAFF
TRBV2	few	TRBJ2-3	.	TGTGCCAGCAGTGAAGACCGGGGCGGAATCACAGATACGCAGTATTTT	CASSEDRGGITDTQYF
TRBV6-5	few	TRBJ2-2	.	TGTGCCAGCAGTTACTTGGCGGAGGCCGGGGAGCTGTTTTTT	CASSYLAEAGELFF
TRBV7-2	.	TRBJ1-5	.	TGTGCCAGCAGCCCCGGCCAATCGCCCCAGCATTTT	CASSPGQSPQHF
TRBV15	.	TRBJ2-2	TRBD1	TGTGCCACCAGCTTTGGACAGGGGATGAACACCGGGGAGCTGTTTTTT	CATSFGQGMNTGELFF
TRBV7-2	.	TRBJ1-5	TRBD1	TGTGCCAGCAGCTTACAAGACAGGGGAGGTCAGCCCCAGCATTTT	CASSLQDRGGQPQHF
TRBV21-1	.	TRBJ2-7	.	TGTGCCAGCAGCAAAGTCGAAGGTGACGAGCAGTACTTC	CASSKVEGDEQYF
TRBV6-1	once	TRBJ1-2	.	TGTGCCAGCAGTACGGCCGGCGGCTACACCTTC	CASSTAGGYTF
TRBV20-1	once	TRBJ2-7	TRBD2	TGCAGTGCTAGAGGGACTAGCGGGAGGAGTTACGAGCAGTACTTC	CSARGTSGRSYEQYF
TRBV11-2	.	TRBJ2-4	.	TGTGCCAGCCGGACGTTAGCCAAAAACATTCAGTACTTC	CASRTLAKNIQYF
TRBV20-1	.	TRBJ2-5	TRBD2	TGCAGTGCTGAGACCGGACTAGCTTTGCAGACCCAGTACTTC	CSAETGLALQTQYF
TRBV7-2	.	TRBJ2-4	TRBD2	TGTGCCACAGCGGGGGGTGGGGGTGTCAAAAACATTCAGTACTTC	CATAGGGGVKNIQYF
TRBV10-3	.	TRBJ1-2	.	TGTGCCATCAGTGAAGCGGTGGTGGGGAACTATGGCTACACCTTC	CAISEAVVGNYGYTF
TRBV20-1	.	TRBJ1-1	.	TGCAGTGCTAGAGAAGTATCATGGGACACTGAAGCTTTCTTT	CSAREVSWDTEAFF
TRBV6-5	.	TRBJ2-5	.	TGTGCCAGCAGTTACTGGGGACGGGGTGGTTCGCGGGAGACCCAGTACTTC	CASSYWGRGGSRETQYF
TRBV6-4	.	TRBJ2-7	TRBD1	TGTGCCAACCACCGGGACAGAGAAAGTCGAAGCTCCTACGAGCAGTACTTC	CANHRDRESRSSYEQYF
TRBV20-1	.	TRBJ1-3	.	TGCAGTGCTAGATGGGGAAACACCATATATTTT	CSARWGNTIYF
TRBV19	.	TRBJ2-3	.	TGTGCCAGTAGTAGCGGGTCTAGCACAGATACGCAGTATTTT	CASSSGSSTDTQYF